This T cell receptor beta chain was found in a study of beta chain features in type 1 diabetes. Study-wide findings and caveats: The study found fewer insertions and more deletions at VDJ junctions in type 1 diabetes patients.

The entirety of the isolated RNA underwent reverse transcription, so expressed TCRB transcripts were sequenced. The repertoire was sequenced with immunoSEQ multiplex PCR; TCRdb's copy has only in-frame clones and lacks some. The repertoire holds 150,000 to 200,000 clones, with less than 9.5% as singletons. In its sample, this clone was seen a few times. Its antigen is undetermined. An end of the junction does not agree with germline; a read error may underlie this. CDR1 is SSHAT, CDR2 FNYEAQ, per germline (reference sequence). The CDR3 length is 12 residues. This TCR derives from a woman under 30 in good health. The sample taken for sequencing was central memory CD4+ T cells from blood. The J gene is TRBJ2-3, the V gene TRBV7-7; D ambiguous. CDR3 in DNA: TGTGCTAGCAGCCCTCCTACCGGTACGCAGTATTTT. It encodes CASSPPTGTQYF.